This is a list of T cell receptor beta chains from one sample in a study of control samples from healthy donors and cancer patients. Clones were sequenced by immunoSEQ multiplex PCR, and TCRdb holds only the in-frame ones, with some missing. Seen here are over 150,000 clones, less than 95% observed once, and the top ten hold around 15%. Sequencing was performed on PBMCs. The receptor source for this set is a man in his sixties with colorectal cancer. CDR3s include the opening cysteine and the closing phenylalanine or tryptophan. The order of the fields is CDR3 length, J gene, V gene, D gene, clone size, CDR3 DNA, CDR3 protein. A D gene is named only where the DNA matches it firmly. Clone sizes are given selectively: once, few, many, or a class where the clone is expanded.

13,TRBJ2-4,TRBV12-3/TRBV12-4,-,-,TGTGCCAGCAGTTGGGGCCGGCGGGACATTCAGTACTTC,CASSWGRRDIQYF
15,TRBJ2-2,TRBV7-2,-,-,TGTGCCAGCAGCAATGGACAAGGGGGGACCGGGGAGCTGTTTTTT,CASSNGQGGTGELFF
14,TRBJ1-4,TRBV6-6,-,-,TGTGCCAGCATTGGGGCCCAGGCCTATGAAAAACTGTTTTTT,CASIGAQAYEKLFF
14,TRBJ1-1,TRBV7-9,-,-,TGTGCCAGCAGCTTATTAGGGGTTGGCACTGAAGCTTTCTTT,CASSLLGVGTEAFF
15,TRBJ2-1,TRBV3-1/TRBV3-2,-,-,TGTGCCAGCAGCCATGGGGGTAGCTCCTACAATGAGCAGTTCTTC,CASSHGGSSYNEQFF
15,TRBJ2-3,TRBV7-8,-,once,TGTGCCAGCAGCCCGACCGAACTTAGCACAGATACGCAGTATTTT,CASSPTELSTDTQYF
17,TRBJ1-3,TRBV3-1/TRBV3-2,-,-,TGTGCCAGCAGCCACGGGCCTCACAGGGATTCGGGAAACACCATATATTTT,CASSHGPHRDSGNTIYF
15,TRBJ1-2,TRBV7-2,-,-,TGTGCCAGCAGCCCAAACGCGATCGGAACGACGGGCTACACCTTC,CASSPNAIGTTGYTF
13,TRBJ1-1,TRBV29-1,TRBD1,-,TGCAGCGTCTCTGGACAGGGGCACACTGAAGCTTTCTTT,CSVSGQGHTEAFF
15,TRBJ1-2,TRBV7-2,-,-,TGTGCCAGCAGCTTAGAAGAGTTCCTCCCGTATGGCTACACCTTC,CASSLEEFLPYGYTF
13,TRBJ2-1,TRBV27,-,-,TGTGCCAGCAGTTATAGTTCCTACAATGAGCAGTTCTTC,CASSYSSYNEQFF
16,TRBJ2-5,TRBV7-9,-,-,TGTGCCAGCAGCTCCACCCGGCCGGGCCGGAGGGAGACCCAGTACTTC,CASSSTRPGRRETQYF
13,TRBJ2-7,TRBV29-1,TRBD2,-,TGCAGCGTTGGACGAGGACGGGAGGACGAGCAGTACTTC,CSVGRGREDEQYF
19,TRBJ2-3,TRBV7-9,TRBD2,-,TGTGCCAGCAGCTTAGAGGGGCGACTAGCGGGGGGGCCAACTGATACGCAGTATTTT,CASSLEGRLAGGPTDTQYF
15,TRBJ2-1,TRBV4-2,TRBD2,-,TGTGCCAGCAGCCCCACTAGCGACTCCTACAATGAGCAGTTCTTC,CASSPTSDSYNEQFF
14,TRBJ1-5,TRBV9,-,-,TGTGCCAGCAACCAGGGAGATAGCAATCAGCCCCAGCATTTT,CASNQGDSNQPQHF
15,TRBJ2-5,TRBV5-1,TRBD1,once,TGCGCCAGCAGCTCGACAGGGGATTCGCAAGAGACCCAGTACTTC,CASSSTGDSQETQYF
14,TRBJ2-3,TRBV11-1,TRBD2,-,TGTGCCAGCGGGAGCGGGGGGGCCTTGGATACGCAGTATTTT,CASGSGGALDTQYF
17,TRBJ1-1,TRBV27,-,-,TGTGCCAGCAGTTTACGCTCCAGGGGCAACCCCAACACTGAAGCTTTCTTT,CASSLRSRGNPNTEAFF
13,TRBJ1-1,TRBV2,-,once,TGTGCCAGCAGGCAGGGCTCGGGCACTGAAGCTTTCTTT,CASRQGSGTEAFF
13,TRBJ1-2,TRBV6-5,TRBD1,-,TGTGCCAGCAGTTATTCTGGACAGGGAGGCTACACCTTC,CASSYSGQGGYTF
12,TRBJ2-7,TRBV12-3/TRBV12-4,TRBD2,-,TGTGCCACCGGGACTAGCTCCTACGAGCAGTACTTC,CATGTSSYEQYF
15,TRBJ1-2,TRBV19,-,-,TGTGCCAGTAGGAGATCCCCGACGGAGACTTATGGCTACACCTTC,CASRRSPTETYGYTF
15,TRBJ2-5,TRBV18,TRBD2,-,TGTGCCAGCTCACCCGTCGCGGGGGGGCGAGAGACCCAGTACTTC,CASSPVAGGRETQYF
15,TRBJ2-7,TRBV30,-,-,TGTGCCTGGAGTGTGGAGGGTTGGTCTTCCTACGAGCAGTACTTC,CAWSVEGWSSYEQYF
15,TRBJ1-4,TRBV4-2,TRBD1,-,TGTGCCAGCAGCAACCCGGGACAGGGGGAAGAAAAACTGTTTTTT,CASSNPGQGEEKLFF
17,TRBJ1-6,TRBV4-3,-,-,TGCGCCAGCAGCCAAGATATTCGGGGGACGGATAATTCACCCCTCCACTTT,CASSQDIRGTDNSPLHF